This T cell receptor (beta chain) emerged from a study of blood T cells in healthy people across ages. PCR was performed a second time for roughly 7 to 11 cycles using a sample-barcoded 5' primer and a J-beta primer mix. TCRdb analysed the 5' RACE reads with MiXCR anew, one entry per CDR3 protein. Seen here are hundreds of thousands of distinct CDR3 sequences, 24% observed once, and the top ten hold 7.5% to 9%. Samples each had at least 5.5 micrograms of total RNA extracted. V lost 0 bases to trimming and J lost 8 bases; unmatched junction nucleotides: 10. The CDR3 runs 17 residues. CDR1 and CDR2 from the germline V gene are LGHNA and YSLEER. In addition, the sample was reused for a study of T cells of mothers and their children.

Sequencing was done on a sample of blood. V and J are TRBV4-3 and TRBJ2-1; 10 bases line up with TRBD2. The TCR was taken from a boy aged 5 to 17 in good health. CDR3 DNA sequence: TGCGCCAGCAGCCAAGAACGGGGACTAGCGCCGGGCGATGAGCAGTTCTTC. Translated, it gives CASSQERGLAPGDEQFF.